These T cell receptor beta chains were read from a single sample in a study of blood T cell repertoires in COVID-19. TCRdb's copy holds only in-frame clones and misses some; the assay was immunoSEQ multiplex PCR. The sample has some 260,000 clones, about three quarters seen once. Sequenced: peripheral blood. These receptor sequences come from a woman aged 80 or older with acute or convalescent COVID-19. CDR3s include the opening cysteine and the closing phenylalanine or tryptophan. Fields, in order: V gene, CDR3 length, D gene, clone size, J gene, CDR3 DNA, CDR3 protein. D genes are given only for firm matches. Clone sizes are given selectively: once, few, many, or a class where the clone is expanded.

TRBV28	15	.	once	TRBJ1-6	TGTGCCAGCAGTGCCGGACAGACCTATAATTCACCCCTCCACTTT	CASSAGQTYNSPLHF
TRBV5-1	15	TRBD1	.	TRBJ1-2	TGCGCCAGCAGCCCACAGGGGGCGGGAAACTATGGCTACACCTTC	CASSPQGAGNYGYTF
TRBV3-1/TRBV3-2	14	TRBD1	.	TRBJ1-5	TGTGCCAGCAGCTCACAGGGGGCGAATGGGCCCCAGCATTTT	CASSSQGANGPQHF
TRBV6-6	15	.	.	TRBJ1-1	TGTGCCAGCAGCCCTCGCCGGGGGATGAACACTGAAGCTTTCTTT	CASSPRRGMNTEAFF
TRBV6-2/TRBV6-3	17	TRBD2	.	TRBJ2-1	TGTGCCAGCAGTGCTCTCGCGGGGGGCCCTTCCTACAATGAGCAGTTCTTC	CASSALAGGPSYNEQFF
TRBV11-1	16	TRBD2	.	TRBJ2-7	TGTGCCAGCAGCTTAGGGATAGCGGGGATTTCCTACGAGCAGTACTTC	CASSLGIAGISYEQYF
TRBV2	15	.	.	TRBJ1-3	TGTGCCAGCAAACTAGGGGGTTTTCCTGGAAACACCATATATTTT	CASKLGGFPGNTIYF
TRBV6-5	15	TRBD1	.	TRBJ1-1	TGTGCCAGCAGCCGGACAGGGCTGGGGAACACTGAAGCTTTCTTT	CASSRTGLGNTEAFF
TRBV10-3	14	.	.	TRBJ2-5	TGTGCCATCTCCACCAACAGGGCTGGAGAGACCCAGTACTTC	CAISTNRAGETQYF
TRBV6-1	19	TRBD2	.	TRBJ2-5	TGTGCCAGCAGTGAAGTGGGGACTAGCGGGGGGGTCTATCAAGAGACCCAGTACTTC	CASSEVGTSGGVYQETQYF
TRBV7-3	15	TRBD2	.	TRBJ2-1	TGTGCCAGCAGCTTATACGCGGGGGAGAACAATGAGCAGTTCTTC	CASSLYAGENNEQFF
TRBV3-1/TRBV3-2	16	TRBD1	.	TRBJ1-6	TGTGCCAGCAGCCGCTCACAGGGGTCGGATAATTCACCCCTCCACTTT	CASSRSQGSDNSPLHF
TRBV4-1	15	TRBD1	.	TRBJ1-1	TGCGCCAGCAGCCCAGGACAGGGGGCTCTCTTTGGAGCTTTCTTT	CASSPGQGALFGAFF
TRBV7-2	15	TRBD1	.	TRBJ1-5	TGTGCCAGCAGCTTCTACGGACAGGCTAATCAGCCCCAGCATTTT	CASSFYGQANQPQHF
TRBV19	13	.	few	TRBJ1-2	TGTGCCAGTAGTATAGCACAGACCTATGGCTACACCTTC	CASSIAQTYGYTF
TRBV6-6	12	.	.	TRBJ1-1	TGTGCCAGCAGTTACGCAGGGACTGAAGCTTTCTTT	CASSYAGTEAFF
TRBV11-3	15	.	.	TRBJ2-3	TGTGCCAGCAGCTTAGATATGAGCCACACAGATACGCAGTATTTT	CASSLDMSHTDTQYF
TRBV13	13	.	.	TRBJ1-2	TGTGCCAGCAGCTTAGAGGGGATCTATGGCTACACCTTC	CASSLEGIYGYTF
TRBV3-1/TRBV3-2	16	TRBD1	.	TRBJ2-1	TGTGCCAGCAGCCTACCTAGGACAGGGATGGGCGGTGAGCAGTTCTTC	CASSLPRTGMGGEQFF
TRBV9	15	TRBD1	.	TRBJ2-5	TGTGCCAGCAGCGTAGCGGGGGACAGGGCGGAGACCCAGTACTTC	CASSVAGDRAETQYF
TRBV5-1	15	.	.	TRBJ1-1	TGCGCCAGCAGCTCCTCCAGGGGATACGGCACTGAAGCTTTCTTT	CASSSSRGYGTEAFF
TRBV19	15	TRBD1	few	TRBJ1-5	TGTGCCAGTACTACGACAGGGTATAGCAATCAGCCCCAGCATTTT	CASTTTGYSNQPQHF
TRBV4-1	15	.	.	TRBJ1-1	TGCGCCAGCAGCCAAGCTCCACTGAGTTCAGGGGAAGCTTTCTTT	CASSQAPLSSGEAFF
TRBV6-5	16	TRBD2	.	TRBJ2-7	TGTGCCAGCAGTTACATACCCCCGGGACTAGCGCAGGAGCAGTACTTC	CASSYIPPGLAQEQYF
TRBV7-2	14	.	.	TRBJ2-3	TGTGCCAGCAGCCCACAGGGACGGGGAGATACGCAGTATTTT	CASSPQGRGDTQYF
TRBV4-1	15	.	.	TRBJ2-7	TGCGCCAGCAGCCAAGGTCGCTTAACAGCCTACGAGCAGTACTTC	CASSQGRLTAYEQYF
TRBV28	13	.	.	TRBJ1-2	TGTGCCAGCAGATATTCAGATAACTATGGCTACACCTTC	CASRYSDNYGYTF
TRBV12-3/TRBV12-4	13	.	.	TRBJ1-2	TGTGCCAGCAGTTTCCAGGGATACTATGGCTACACCTTC	CASSFQGYYGYTF
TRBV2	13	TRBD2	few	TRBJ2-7	TGTGCCAGCAGGCCTAGCGGCACCTACGAGCAGTACTTC	CASRPSGTYEQYF
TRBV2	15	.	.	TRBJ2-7	TGTGCCAGCAGGAATAACAGGGATGTCGCCTACGAGCAGTACTTC	CASRNNRDVAYEQYF
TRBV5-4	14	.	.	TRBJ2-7	TGTGCCAGCAGCTTGGGGGGAGGCACCTACGAGCAGTACTTC	CASSLGGGTYEQYF
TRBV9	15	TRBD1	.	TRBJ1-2	TGTGCCAGCAGCGTTGACAGGGGGGCGCGCTATGGCTACACCTTC	CASSVDRGARYGYTF
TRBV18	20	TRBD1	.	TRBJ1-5	TGTGCCAGCTCACCATGGGTCCTGGACAGGGAGGAAAGGAGCAATCAGCCCCAGCATTTT	CASSPWVLDREERSNQPQHF